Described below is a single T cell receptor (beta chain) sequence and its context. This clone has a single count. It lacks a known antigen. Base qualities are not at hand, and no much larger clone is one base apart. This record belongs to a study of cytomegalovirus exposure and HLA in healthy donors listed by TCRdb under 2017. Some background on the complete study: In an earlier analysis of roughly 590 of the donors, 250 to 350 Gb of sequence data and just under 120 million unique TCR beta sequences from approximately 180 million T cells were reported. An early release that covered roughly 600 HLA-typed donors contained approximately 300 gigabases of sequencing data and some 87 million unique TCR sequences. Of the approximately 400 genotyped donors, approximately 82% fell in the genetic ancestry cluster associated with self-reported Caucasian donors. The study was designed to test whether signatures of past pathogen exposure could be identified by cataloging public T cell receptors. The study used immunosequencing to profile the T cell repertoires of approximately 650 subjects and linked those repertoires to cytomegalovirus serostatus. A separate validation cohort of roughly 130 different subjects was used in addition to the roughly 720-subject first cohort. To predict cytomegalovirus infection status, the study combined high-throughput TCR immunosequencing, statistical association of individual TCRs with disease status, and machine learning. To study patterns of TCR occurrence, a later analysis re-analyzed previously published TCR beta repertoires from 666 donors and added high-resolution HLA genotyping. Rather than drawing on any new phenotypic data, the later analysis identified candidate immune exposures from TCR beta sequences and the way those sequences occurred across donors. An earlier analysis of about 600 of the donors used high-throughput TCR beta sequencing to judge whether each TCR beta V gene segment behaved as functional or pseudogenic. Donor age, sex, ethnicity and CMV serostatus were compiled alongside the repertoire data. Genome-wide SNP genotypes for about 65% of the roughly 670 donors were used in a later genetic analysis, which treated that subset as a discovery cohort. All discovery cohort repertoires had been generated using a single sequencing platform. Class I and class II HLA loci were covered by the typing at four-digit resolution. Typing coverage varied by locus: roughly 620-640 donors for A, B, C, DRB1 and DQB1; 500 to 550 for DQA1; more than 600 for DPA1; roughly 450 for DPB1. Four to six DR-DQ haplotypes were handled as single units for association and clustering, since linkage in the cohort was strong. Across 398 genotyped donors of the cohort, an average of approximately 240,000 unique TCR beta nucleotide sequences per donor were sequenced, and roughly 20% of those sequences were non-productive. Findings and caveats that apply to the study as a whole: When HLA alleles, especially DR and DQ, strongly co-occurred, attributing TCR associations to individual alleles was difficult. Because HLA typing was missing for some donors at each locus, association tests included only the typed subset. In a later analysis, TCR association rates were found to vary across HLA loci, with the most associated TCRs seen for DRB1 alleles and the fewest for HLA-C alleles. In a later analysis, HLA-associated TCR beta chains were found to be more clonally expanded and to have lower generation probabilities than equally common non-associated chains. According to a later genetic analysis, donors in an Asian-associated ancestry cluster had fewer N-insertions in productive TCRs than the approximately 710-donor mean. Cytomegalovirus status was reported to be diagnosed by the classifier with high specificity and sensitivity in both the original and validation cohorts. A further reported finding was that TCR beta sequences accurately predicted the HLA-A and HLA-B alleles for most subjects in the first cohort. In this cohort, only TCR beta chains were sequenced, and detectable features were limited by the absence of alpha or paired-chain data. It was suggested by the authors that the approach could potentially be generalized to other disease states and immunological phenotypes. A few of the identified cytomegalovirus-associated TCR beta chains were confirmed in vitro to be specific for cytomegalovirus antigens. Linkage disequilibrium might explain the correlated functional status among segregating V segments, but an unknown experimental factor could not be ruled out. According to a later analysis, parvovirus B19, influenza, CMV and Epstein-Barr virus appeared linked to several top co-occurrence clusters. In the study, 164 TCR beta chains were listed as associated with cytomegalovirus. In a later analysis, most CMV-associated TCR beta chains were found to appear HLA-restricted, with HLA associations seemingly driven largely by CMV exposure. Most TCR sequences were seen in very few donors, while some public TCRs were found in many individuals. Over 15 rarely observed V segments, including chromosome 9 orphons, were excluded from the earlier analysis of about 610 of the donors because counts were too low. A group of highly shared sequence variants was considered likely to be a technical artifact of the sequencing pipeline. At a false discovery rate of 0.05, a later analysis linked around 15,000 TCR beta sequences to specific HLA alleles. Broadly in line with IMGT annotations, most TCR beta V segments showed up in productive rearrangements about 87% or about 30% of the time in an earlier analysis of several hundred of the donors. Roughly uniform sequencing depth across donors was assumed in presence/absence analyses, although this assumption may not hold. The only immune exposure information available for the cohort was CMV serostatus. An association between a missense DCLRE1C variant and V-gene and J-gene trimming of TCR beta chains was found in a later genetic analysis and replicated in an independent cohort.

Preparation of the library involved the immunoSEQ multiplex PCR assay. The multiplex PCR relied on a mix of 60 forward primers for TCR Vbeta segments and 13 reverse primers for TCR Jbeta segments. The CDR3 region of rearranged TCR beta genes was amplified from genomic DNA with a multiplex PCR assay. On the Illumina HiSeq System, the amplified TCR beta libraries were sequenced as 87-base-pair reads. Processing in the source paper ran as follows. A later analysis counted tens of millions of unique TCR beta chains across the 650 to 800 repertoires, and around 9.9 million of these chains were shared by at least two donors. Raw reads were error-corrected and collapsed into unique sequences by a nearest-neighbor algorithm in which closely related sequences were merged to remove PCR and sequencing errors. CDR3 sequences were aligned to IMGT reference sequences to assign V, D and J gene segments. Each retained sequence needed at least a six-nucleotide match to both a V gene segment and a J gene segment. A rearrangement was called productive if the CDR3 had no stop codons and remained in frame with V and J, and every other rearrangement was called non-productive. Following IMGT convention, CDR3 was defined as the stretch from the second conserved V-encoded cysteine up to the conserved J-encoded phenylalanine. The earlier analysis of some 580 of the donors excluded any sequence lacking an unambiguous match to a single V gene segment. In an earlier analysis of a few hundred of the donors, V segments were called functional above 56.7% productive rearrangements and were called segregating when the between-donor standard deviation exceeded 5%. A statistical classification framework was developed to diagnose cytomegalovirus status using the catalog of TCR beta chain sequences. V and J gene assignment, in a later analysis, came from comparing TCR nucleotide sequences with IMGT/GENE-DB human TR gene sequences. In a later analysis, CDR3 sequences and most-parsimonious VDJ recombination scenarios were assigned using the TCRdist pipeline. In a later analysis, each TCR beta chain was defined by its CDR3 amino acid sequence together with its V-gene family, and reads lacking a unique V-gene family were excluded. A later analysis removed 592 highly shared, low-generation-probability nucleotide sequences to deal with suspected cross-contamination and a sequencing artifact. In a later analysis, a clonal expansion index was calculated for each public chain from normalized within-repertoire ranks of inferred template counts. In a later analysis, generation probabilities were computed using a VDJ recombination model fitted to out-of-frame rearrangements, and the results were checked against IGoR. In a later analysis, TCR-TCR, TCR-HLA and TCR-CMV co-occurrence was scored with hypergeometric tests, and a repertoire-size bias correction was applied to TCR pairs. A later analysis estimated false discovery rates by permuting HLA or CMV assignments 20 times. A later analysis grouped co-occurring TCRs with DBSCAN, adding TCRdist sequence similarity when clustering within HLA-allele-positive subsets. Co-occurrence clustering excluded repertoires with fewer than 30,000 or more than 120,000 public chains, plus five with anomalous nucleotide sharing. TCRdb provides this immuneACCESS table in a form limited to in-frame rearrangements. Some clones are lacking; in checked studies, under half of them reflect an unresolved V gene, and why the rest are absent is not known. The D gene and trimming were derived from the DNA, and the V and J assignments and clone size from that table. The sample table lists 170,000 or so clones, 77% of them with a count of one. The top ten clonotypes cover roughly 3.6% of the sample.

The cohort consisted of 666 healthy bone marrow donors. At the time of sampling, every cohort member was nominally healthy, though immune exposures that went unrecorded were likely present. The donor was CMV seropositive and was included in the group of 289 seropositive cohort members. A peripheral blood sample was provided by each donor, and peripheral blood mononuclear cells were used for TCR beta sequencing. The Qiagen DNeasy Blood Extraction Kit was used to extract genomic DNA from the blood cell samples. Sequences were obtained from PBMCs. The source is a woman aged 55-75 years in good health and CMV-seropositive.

The CDR3 region reads CASSYQGQANQPQHF. The DNA is as follows: TGTGCCAGCAGTTATCAGGGACAGGCAAATCAGCCCCAGCATTTT. The sequence links TRBV5-4 to TRBJ1-5, with 8 bases matching TRBD1. The CDR3 starts with the cysteine, ends with the phenylalanine, and has 15 residues. Just the 45-base CDR3 DNA is kept, in frame starting at base 1. V has 5 bases trimmed and J has 4 bases trimmed; junction bases matching no gene number 8. For CDR1 and CDR2, the germline V gene (reference sequence) lists SGHNT and YYREEE.